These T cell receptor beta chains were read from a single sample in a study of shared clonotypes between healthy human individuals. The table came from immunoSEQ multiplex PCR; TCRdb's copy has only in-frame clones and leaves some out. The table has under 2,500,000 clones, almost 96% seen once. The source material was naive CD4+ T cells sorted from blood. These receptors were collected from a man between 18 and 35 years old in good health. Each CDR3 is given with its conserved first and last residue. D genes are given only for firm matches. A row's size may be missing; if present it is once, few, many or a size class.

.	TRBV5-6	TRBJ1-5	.	TGTGCCAGCAGCCTAAATGGTCAGTCCCAGCATTTT	CASSLNGQSQHF
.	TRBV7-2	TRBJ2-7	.	TGTGCCAGCAGCTTACGCGAGCAGTACTTC	CASSLREQYF
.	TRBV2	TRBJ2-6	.	TGTGCCAGCACAGACAGGTTCTCTGGGGCCAACGTCCTGACTTTC	CASTDRFSGANVLTF
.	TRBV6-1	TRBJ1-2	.	TGTGCCAGCAGTGAGATGCGTCAGAACTATGGCTACACCTTC	CASSEMRQNYGYTF
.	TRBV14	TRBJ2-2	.	TGTGCCAGCAGCCCGCTGAGGGCCGGGGAGCTGTTTTTT	CASSPLRAGELFF
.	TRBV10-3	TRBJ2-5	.	TGTGCCATCAGCCCCGGGTCGGCTCCCGGGGGGACCCAGTACTTC	CAISPGSAPGGTQYF
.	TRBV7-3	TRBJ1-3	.	TGTGCCAGCAGCTTGAGGGGCGGAAATGGAAACACCATATATTTT	CASSLRGGNGNTIYF
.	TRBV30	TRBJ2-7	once	TGTGCCTGGAGCAGGCAGGGAAACTCCTACGAGCAGTACTTC	CAWSRQGNSYEQYF
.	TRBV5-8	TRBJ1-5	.	TGTGCCAGCAGCCCCTTCGGGGGCAATCAGCCCCAGCATTTT	CASSPFGGNQPQHF
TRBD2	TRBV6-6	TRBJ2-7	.	TGTGCCAGCAGTTTAGCGGGGGCGTCCTACGAGCAGTACTTC	CASSLAGASYEQYF
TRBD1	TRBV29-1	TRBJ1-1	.	TGCAGCGTTGAACGGGACAGGGTGGGGACTGAAGCTTTCTTT	CSVERDRVGTEAFF
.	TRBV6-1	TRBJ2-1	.	TGTGCCAGCAACTCAAACAGGGAGTACAATGAGCAGTTCTTC	CASNSNREYNEQFF
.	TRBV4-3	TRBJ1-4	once	TGCGCCAGCAGCCAAGATAAGTTAAAACTGTTTTTT	CASSQDKLKLFF
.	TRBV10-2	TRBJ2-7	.	TGCGCCAGCAGTGAGTGGGCAGGGAACGAGCAGTACTTC	CASSEWAGNEQYF
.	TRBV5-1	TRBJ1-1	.	TGCGCCAGCAGCTTGGGAGTCTCCATGAACACTGAAGCTTTCTTT	CASSLGVSMNTEAFF
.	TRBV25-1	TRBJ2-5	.	TGTGCCAGCAGGGGGGGCGGGAGAGAGACCCAGTACTTC	CASRGGGRETQYF
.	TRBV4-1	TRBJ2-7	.	TGCGCCAGCAGCCAGATCCCTGGGACTTACCTATACGAGCAGTACTTC	CASSQIPGTYLYEQYF
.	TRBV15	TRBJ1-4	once	TGTGCCACCAGCAGGGGGGGTGAAAAACTGTTTTTT	CATSRGGEKLFF
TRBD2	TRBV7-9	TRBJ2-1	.	TGTGCCAGCAGGGGACCGGGACTAGCGGAGTTCTTC	CASRGPGLAEFF
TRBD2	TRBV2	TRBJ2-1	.	TGTGCCAGCAGTGGGGCTAGCGGGGTGGAGTGGAATGAGCAGTTCTTC	CASSGASGVEWNEQFF